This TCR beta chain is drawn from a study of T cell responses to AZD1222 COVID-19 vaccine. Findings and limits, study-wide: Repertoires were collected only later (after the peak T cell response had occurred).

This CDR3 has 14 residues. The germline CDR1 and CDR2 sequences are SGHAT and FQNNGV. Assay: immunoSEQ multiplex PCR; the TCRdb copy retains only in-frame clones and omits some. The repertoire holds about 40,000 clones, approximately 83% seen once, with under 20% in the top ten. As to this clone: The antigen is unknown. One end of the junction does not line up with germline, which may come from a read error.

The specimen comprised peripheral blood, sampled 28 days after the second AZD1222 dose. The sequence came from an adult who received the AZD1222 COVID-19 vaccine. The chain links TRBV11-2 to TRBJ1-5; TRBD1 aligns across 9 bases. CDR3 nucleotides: TGTGCCAGCAGCGTAGACAGGGGGAATCAGCCCCAGCATTTT. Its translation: CASSVDRGNQPQHF. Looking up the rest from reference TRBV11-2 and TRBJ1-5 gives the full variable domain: EAGVAQSPRYKIIEKRQSVAFWCNPISGHATLYWYQQILGQGPKLLIQFQNNGVVDDSQLPKDRFSAERLKGVDSTLKIQPAKLEDSAVYLCASSVDRGNQPQHFGDGTRLSIL.